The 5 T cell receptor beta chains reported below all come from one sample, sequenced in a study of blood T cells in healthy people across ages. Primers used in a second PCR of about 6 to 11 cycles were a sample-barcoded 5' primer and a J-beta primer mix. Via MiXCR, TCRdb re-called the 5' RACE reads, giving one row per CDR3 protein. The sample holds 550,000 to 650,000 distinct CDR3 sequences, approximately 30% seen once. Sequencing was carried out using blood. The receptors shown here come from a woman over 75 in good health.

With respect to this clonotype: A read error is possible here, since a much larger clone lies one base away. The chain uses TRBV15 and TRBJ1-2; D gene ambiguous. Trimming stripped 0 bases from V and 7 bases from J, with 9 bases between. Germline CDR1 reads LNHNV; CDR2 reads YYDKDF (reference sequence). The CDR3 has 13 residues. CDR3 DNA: TGTGCCACCAGCAGAGAGAGGTGCTCTGGCTACACCTTC. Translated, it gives CATSRERCSGYTF. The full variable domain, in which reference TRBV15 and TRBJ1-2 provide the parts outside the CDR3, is DAMVIQNPRYQVTQFGKPVTLSCSQTLNHNVMYWYQQKSSQAPKLLFHYYDKDFNNEADTPDNFQSRRPNTSFCFLDIRSPGLGDTAMYLCATSRERCSGYTFGSGTRLTVV.

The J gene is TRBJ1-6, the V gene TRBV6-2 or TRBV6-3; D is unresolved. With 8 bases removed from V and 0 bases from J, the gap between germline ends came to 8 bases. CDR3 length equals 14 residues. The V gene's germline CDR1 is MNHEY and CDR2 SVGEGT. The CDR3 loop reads CASARSSYNSPLHF. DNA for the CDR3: TGTGCCAGCGCTAGGAGCTCCTATAATTCACCCCTCCACTTT.

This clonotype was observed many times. CDR3 loop: CSARGQGGSFDNEQFF. The CDR3 nucleotides are TGCAGTGCTAGAGGCCAGGGAGGATCTTTCGACAATGAGCAGTTCTTC. V usage is TRBV20-1 and J usage is TRBJ2-1, with D possibly being TRBD2 (6 bases). Trimming pared 1 base from V and 5 bases from J, leaving 18 bases between. Germline CDR1 is DFQATT and CDR2 is SNEGSKA (reference sequence). The CDR3 consists of 16 residues.

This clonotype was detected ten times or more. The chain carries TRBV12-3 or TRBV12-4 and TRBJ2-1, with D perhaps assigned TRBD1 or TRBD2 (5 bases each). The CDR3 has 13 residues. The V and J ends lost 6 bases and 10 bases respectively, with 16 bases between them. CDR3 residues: CASSRDARTEQFF. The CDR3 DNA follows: TGTGCCAGCAGCCGGGACGCCCGGACCGAGCAGTTCTTC.

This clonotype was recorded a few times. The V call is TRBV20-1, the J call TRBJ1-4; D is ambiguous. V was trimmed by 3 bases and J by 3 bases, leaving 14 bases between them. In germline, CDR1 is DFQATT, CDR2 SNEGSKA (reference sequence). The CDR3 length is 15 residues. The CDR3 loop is CSASRVTEPNEKLFF. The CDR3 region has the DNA TGCAGTGCTAGTCGAGTTACTGAGCCTAATGAAAAACTGTTTTTT.